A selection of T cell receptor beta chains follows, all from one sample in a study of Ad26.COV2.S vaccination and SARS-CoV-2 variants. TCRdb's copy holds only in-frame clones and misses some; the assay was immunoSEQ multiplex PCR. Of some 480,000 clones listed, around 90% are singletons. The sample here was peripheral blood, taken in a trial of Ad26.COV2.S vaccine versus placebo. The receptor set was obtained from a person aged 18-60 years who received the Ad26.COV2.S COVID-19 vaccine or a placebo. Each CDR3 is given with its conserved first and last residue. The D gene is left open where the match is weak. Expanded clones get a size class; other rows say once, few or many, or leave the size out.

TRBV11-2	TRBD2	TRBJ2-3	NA	CASSSLAGDIDTQYF	TGTGCCAGCAGCTCGCTGGCGGGAGACATAGATACGCAGTATTTT
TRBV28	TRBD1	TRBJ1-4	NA	CASSGGTGRHEKLFF	TGTGCCAGCAGTGGGGGGACAGGCAGACATGAAAAACTGTTTTTT
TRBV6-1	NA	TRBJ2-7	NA	CASSEQDISSYEQYF	TGTGCCAGCAGTGAGCAAGACATCAGCTCCTACGAGCAGTACTTC
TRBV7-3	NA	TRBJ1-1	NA	CASSLFAGTEAFF	TGTGCCAGCAGCTTATTCGCGGGTACTGAAGCTTTCTTT
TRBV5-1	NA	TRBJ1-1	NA	CASKQGPLFTEAFF	TGCGCCAGCAAGCAGGGTCCTTTGTTCACTGAAGCTTTCTTT
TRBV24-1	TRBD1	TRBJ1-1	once	CATSDPPGGEAFF	TGTGCCACCAGTGATCCACCAGGGGGTGAAGCTTTCTTT
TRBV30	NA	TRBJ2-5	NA	CAWRDRETQYF	TGTGCCTGGAGGGACAGAGAGACCCAGTACTTC
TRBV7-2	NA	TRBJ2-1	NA	CASSLSRLGEQFF	TGTGCCAGCAGCTTGAGTAGGCTCGGTGAGCAGTTCTTC
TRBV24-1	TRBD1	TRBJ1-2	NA	CATSDSRRGQGAYGYGYTF	TGTGCCACCAGTGATTCCAGGAGGGGACAGGGAGCGTACGGCTATGGCTACACCTTC
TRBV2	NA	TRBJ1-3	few	CASSEDAYTIYF	TGTGCCAGCAGTGAAGACGCCTACACCATATATTTT
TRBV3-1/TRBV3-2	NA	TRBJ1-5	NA	CAKYPMKFHSNQPQHF	TGTGCCAAGTACCCTATGAAGTTCCATAGCAATCAGCCCCAGCATTTT
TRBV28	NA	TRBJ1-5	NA	CASSPVGPSNQPQHF	TGTGCCAGCAGCCCAGTGGGGCCAAGCAATCAGCCCCAGCATTTT
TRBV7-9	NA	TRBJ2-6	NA	CASSSRGLYSGANVLTF	TGTGCCAGCAGCTCCCGGGGCCTCTACTCTGGGGCCAACGTCCTGACTTTC
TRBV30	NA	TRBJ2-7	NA	CAWSANKISYEQYF	TGTGCCTGGAGTGCAAATAAGATAAGCTACGAGCAGTACTTC
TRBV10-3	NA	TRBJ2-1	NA	CAISESTLGDEQFF	TGTGCCATCAGTGAGTCGACCCTAGGTGATGAGCAGTTCTTC
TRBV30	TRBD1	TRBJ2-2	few	CAWSAPDRDHGELFF	TGTGCCTGGAGTGCCCCGGACAGGGATCACGGGGAGCTGTTTTTT
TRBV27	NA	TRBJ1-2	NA	CASSLWGGHNYGYTF	TGTGCCAGCAGTTTATGGGGGGGGCATAACTATGGCTACACCTTC
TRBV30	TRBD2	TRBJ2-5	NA	CAWRTSSETQYF	TGTGCCTGGAGGACTAGCTCAGAGACCCAGTACTTC
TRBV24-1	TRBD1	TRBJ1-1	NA	CATSAPGGHSEAFF	TGTGCCACCAGTGCTCCAGGGGGCCATTCCGAAGCTTTCTTT
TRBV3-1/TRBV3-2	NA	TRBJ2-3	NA	CASSHGHSTDTQYF	TGTGCCAGCAGCCACGGCCATAGCACAGATACGCAGTATTTT
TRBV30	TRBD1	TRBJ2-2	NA	CAWRQGPGELFF	TGTGCCTGGAGACAGGGGCCCGGGGAGCTGTTTTTT
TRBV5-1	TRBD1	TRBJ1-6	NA	CASSFSGGTNSPLHF	TGCGCCAGCAGCTTTTCAGGGGGGACTAATTCACCCCTCCACTTT
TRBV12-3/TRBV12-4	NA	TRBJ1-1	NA	CASNRGPGSEAFF	TGTGCCAGCAACCGAGGACCCGGCTCTGAAGCTTTCTTT
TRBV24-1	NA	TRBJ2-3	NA	CATGGAVSTDTQYF	TGTGCAACCGGGGGAGCGGTTAGCACAGATACGCAGTATTTT
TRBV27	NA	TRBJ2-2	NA	CASSPYRVPTGELFF	TGTGCCAGCAGCCCTTACAGGGTCCCCACCGGGGAGCTGTTTTTT
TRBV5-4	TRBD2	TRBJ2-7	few	CASSLGGRGRALDEQYF	TGTGCCAGCAGCTTGGGCGGCCGCGGGAGGGCCCTCGACGAGCAGTACTTC
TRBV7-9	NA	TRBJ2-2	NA	CASSLKGHSTGELFF	TGTGCCAGCAGCCTTAAGGGGCACTCCACCGGGGAGCTGTTTTTT
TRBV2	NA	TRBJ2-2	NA	CASRGDRALEGRELFF	TGTGCCAGCAGAGGAGACCGGGCCCTTGAGGGCCGGGAGCTGTTTTTT
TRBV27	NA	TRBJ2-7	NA	CASSLLASITSYEQYF	TGTGCCAGCAGTTTGCTAGCATCTATAACCTCCTACGAGCAGTACTTC
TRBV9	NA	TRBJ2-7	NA	CASSVGVEMGYEQYF	TGTGCCAGCAGCGTAGGAGTTGAGATGGGTTACGAGCAGTACTTC
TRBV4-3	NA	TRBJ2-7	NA	CASSQGSADFYEQYF	TGCGCCAGCAGCCAAGGCTCAGCGGACTTCTACGAGCAGTACTTC
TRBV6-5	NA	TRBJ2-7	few	CASRGRDSIWEQYF	TGTGCCAGCAGAGGACGGGACTCCATCTGGGAGCAGTACTTC
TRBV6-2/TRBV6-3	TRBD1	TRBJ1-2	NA	CASSYPDRAGYGYTF	TGTGCCAGCAGTTACCCTGACAGGGCTGGCTATGGCTACACCTTC
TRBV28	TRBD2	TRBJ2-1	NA	CASSTSGSSYNEQFF	TGTGCCAGCAGTACTAGCGGGAGCTCCTACAATGAGCAGTTCTTC
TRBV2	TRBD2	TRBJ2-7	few	CASSDPSGGNEQYF	TGTGCCAGCAGTGATCCTAGCGGGGGCAACGAGCAGTACTTC